A selection of T cell receptor beta chains follows, all from one sample in a study of T cells after somatic rescue of genetic block. TCRdb's table, derived via immunoSEQ multiplex PCR, lists solely in-frame clones and lacks some. The sample has tens of thousands of clones; 96% are singletons. What was sequenced was peripheral blood mononuclear cells (PBMCs). The receptor set was obtained from a child younger than two. CDR3s include the opening cysteine and the closing phenylalanine or tryptophan. The D gene is left open where the match is weak. Rows may omit the clone size; those that give it use once, few, many or a size class.

J gene: TRBJ2-2; D gene: -; V gene: TRBV29-1; clone size: -; CDR3 DNA: TGCAGCGCCGGGGCCTCGGACACCGGGGAGCTGTTTTTT; CDR3 protein: CSAGASDTGELFF
J gene: TRBJ2-7; D gene: -; V gene: TRBV27; clone size: -; CDR3 DNA: TGTGCCAGCAGTTTATATGGGAGAAGTCCCTACGAGCAGTACTTC; CDR3 protein: CASSLYGRSPYEQYF
J gene: TRBJ2-6; D gene: -; V gene: TRBV21-1; clone size: -; CDR3 DNA: TGTGCCAGCAGCAAAGCGCAGGGCTCTGGGGCCAACGTCCTGACTTTC; CDR3 protein: CASSKAQGSGANVLTF
J gene: TRBJ1-1; D gene: -; V gene: TRBV2; clone size: -; CDR3 DNA: TGTGCCAGCAGTTCACCGGACAAAAACACTGAAGCTTTCTTT; CDR3 protein: CASSSPDKNTEAFF
J gene: TRBJ2-2; D gene: -; V gene: TRBV7-2; clone size: -; CDR3 DNA: TGTGCCAGCAGCTTAGGGCTGGTCGGGGAGCTGTTTTTT; CDR3 protein: CASSLGLVGELFF
J gene: TRBJ1-1; D gene: TRBD1; V gene: TRBV28; clone size: -; CDR3 DNA: TGTGCCAGCAGTTTATGGGGGACAGGGGAGACTGAAGCTTTCTTT; CDR3 protein: CASSLWGTGETEAFF
J gene: TRBJ2-4; D gene: -; V gene: TRBV11-2; clone size: -; CDR3 DNA: TGTGCCAGCAGCTTAGGGACAGCCAAAAACATTCAGTACTTC; CDR3 protein: CASSLGTAKNIQYF
J gene: TRBJ2-1; D gene: -; V gene: TRBV7-2; clone size: -; CDR3 DNA: TGTGCCAGCAGCGCCAGCGGGACAAGGAATGAGCAGTTCTTC; CDR3 protein: CASSASGTRNEQFF
J gene: TRBJ1-2; D gene: -; V gene: TRBV29-1; clone size: -; CDR3 DNA: TGCAGCGCCTCCCCGACAGCCTATGGCTACACCTTC; CDR3 protein: CSASPTAYGYTF
J gene: TRBJ2-1; D gene: TRBD1; V gene: TRBV30; clone size: -; CDR3 DNA: TGTGCCTGGAGCGCCGGGACAGGGAGCAATGAGCAGTTCTTC; CDR3 protein: CAWSAGTGSNEQFF
J gene: TRBJ1-3; D gene: -; V gene: TRBV30; clone size: -; CDR3 DNA: TGTGCCTGGAGTTTCGGGGCTGGAAACACCATATATTTT; CDR3 protein: CAWSFGAGNTIYF
J gene: TRBJ2-5; D gene: -; V gene: TRBV7-2; clone size: once; CDR3 DNA: TGTGCCAGCAGCTTAGCGCGTGGTAGAAGGCAAGAGACCCAGTACTTC; CDR3 protein: CASSLARGRRQETQYF
J gene: TRBJ2-3; D gene: -; V gene: TRBV15; clone size: once; CDR3 DNA: TGTGCCACCAGCAGAGAATCTCTCCTCTTGAGCACAGATACGCAGTATTTT; CDR3 protein: CATSRESLLLSTDTQYF
J gene: TRBJ2-7; D gene: TRBD2; V gene: TRBV29-1; clone size: -; CDR3 DNA: TGCAGCGCCGTAGCGGGAGGGCCGGAATCCTACGAGCAGTACTTC; CDR3 protein: CSAVAGGPESYEQYF
J gene: TRBJ2-3; D gene: TRBD1; V gene: TRBV18; clone size: once; CDR3 DNA: TGTGCCAGCTCAACAGGGGGCACAGATACGCAGTATTTT; CDR3 protein: CASSTGGTDTQYF
J gene: TRBJ2-7; D gene: -; V gene: TRBV11-1; clone size: few; CDR3 DNA: TGTGCCAGCAGCTTAGACTGGGCCGAGCAGTACTTC; CDR3 protein: CASSLDWAEQYF
J gene: TRBJ2-1; D gene: -; V gene: TRBV19; clone size: -; CDR3 DNA: TGTGCCAGTAGTATTATAACCGGGCGGAGCTCCTACAATGAGCAGTTCTTC; CDR3 protein: CASSIITGRSSYNEQFF
J gene: TRBJ1-2; D gene: -; V gene: TRBV5-1; clone size: -; CDR3 DNA: TGCGCCAGCGGGCAGGGTGATGGCTACACCTTC; CDR3 protein: CASGQGDGYTF
J gene: TRBJ1-2; D gene: TRBD1; V gene: TRBV10-3; clone size: -; CDR3 DNA: TGTGCCGCCCTTCGAGGACAGGGGGATGGCTACACCTTC; CDR3 protein: CAALRGQGDGYTF
J gene: TRBJ2-2; D gene: TRBD1; V gene: TRBV10-3; clone size: -; CDR3 DNA: TGTGCCATCACCAGGACAGGCACCGGGGAGCTGTTTTTT; CDR3 protein: CAITRTGTGELFF
J gene: TRBJ1-3; D gene: -; V gene: TRBV10-3; clone size: -; CDR3 DNA: TGTGCCATCAGGGACAGCTCTGGAAACACCATATATTTT; CDR3 protein: CAIRDSSGNTIYF
J gene: TRBJ1-4; D gene: TRBD1; V gene: TRBV4-3; clone size: -; CDR3 DNA: TGCGCCAGCAGCCAAGATGTCTGGACAGGAACTAATGAAAAACTGTTTTTT; CDR3 protein: CASSQDVWTGTNEKLFF